The 19 T cell receptor beta chains below all came from one sample that was sequenced in a study of cytomegalovirus exposure and HLA in healthy donors (TCRdb year 2017). Receptor amplification or capture employed the immunoSEQ multiplex PCR assay. A mixture of 60 forward primers for TCR Vbeta segments and 13 reverse primers for TCR Jbeta segments was used in the multiplex PCR. Here the immuneACCESS table is served through TCRdb, limited to in-frame sequences with V and J called. Missing clones are a known gap in these copies; in checked studies unresolved V genes cover under half, and the rest lacks a known reason. Counted in this sample were 55,000 to 80,000 clones; around 75% of them appeared once. Jointly, the top ten make up around 12% of the sample. Material: PBMCs. The receptors were gathered from a man aged 70 or older in good health and CMV-seronegative.

This clone appeared a few times. This chain links TRBV10-1 with TRBJ2-2, with 10 bases matching TRBD2. V trimming: 3 bases; J trimming: 7 bases; junction bases outside the gene matches: 8. This CDR3 has 16 residues. The germline V gene encodes CDR1 WNHNN and CDR2 SYGVQD (reference sequence). CDR3 nucleotide sequence: TGCGCCAGCAGTGATCCTAGCGGGAGTGTGGGCGGGGAGCTGTTTTTT. Translated, it gives CASSDPSGSVGGELFF.

The rearrangement joins TRBV7-2 to TRBJ2-7; D not resolved. The CDR3 length is 14 residues. From germline, CDR1 is SGHTA and CDR2 FQGNSA. V lost 5 bases, J lost 3 bases, and 14 bases lay in between. The CDR3 nucleotides read TGTGCCAGCAGCCCAGGTTCCGAGAACTACGAGCAGTACTTC. The encoded protein is CASSPGSENYEQYF.

This clone has more than one count but fewer than ten. The chain links TRBV7-9 to TRBJ1-6; no clear D. V was cut by 5 bases and J by 7 bases, with 15 bases left in between. Germline V lookup: CDR1 SEHNR, CDR2 FQNEAQ (reference sequence). The CDR3 totals 15 residues. CDR3: CASSPTPLSNSPLHF. CDR3 DNA sequence: TGTGCCAGCAGCCCTACGCCCCTATCCAATTCACCCCTCCACTTT. The full variable domain, with the rest looked up from reference TRBV7-9 and TRBJ1-6, is DTGVSQNPRHKITKRGQNVTFRCDPISEHNRLYWYRQTLGQGPEFLTYFQNEAQLEKSRLLSDRFSAERPKGSFSTLEIQRTEQGDSAMYLCASSPTPLSNSPLHFGNGTRLTVT.

The J gene is TRBJ2-2, the V gene TRBV19, with 7 bases matching TRBD2. Germline trimming cut 3 bases from V and 7 bases from J; bases unmatched to any gene: 5. Germline values: CDR1 LNHDA, CDR2 SQIVND (reference sequence). The CDR3 runs 14 residues. The CDR3: CASSMTSFGGELFF. For the CDR3, the DNA is TGTGCCAGTAGTATGACTAGCTTCGGCGGGGAGCTGTTTTTT.

The V call is TRBV18, the J call TRBJ1-4; the match to TRBD1 covers 7 bases. The CDR3 loop spans 15 amino acids. In germline, CDR1 is KGHSH, CDR2 LQKENI. The junction had 2 bases not matched to a gene; V was cut back by 0 bases and J by 4 bases. The CDR3 sequence is CASSPPGQLNEKLFF. CDR3 bases: TGTGCCAGCTCACCACCGGGACAGCTTAATGAAAAACTGTTTTTT.

The chain combines TRBV4-3 with TRBJ2-2; 9 nucleotides agree with TRBD2. Looked up from germline, CDR1 is LGHNA and CDR2 is YSLEER. Trimming cost V 4 bases and J 5 bases; bases outside gene matches: 5. The CDR3 consists of 15 residues. The CDR3 loop is CASSPSGLATGELFF. The CDR3 DNA reads TGCGCCAGCAGCCCCTCCGGACTAGCGACCGGGGAGCTGTTTTTT.

This sequence joins TRBV14 and TRBJ2-5; tentative D call: TRBD2 (6 bases). The V end lost 4 bases, the J end lost 5 bases, and 14 bases lay between the germline ends. CDR1 and CDR2 (germline): SGHDN, FVKESK. The CDR3 has 14 residues. The CDR3 protein is CASSRNRESETQYF. DNA for the CDR3: TGTGCCAGCAGCCGAAACCGGGAGAGTGAGACCCAGTACTTC.

The chain joins TRBV6-5 to TRBJ1-2, with D possibly TRBD1 on 5 matching bases. Deletions cut 0 bases from V and 7 bases from J, with 15 bases between. This CDR3 has 15 residues. Germline V CDR1 and CDR2: MNHEY, SVGAGI. This chain's CDR3 is CASSYSLRGRSGYTF. The CDR3 DNA is TGTGCCAGCAGTTACTCGCTGCGGGGCCGGAGTGGCTACACCTTC.

This clone has just a few counts. The genes are TRBV6-5 and TRBJ1-2; D is possibly TRBD1 (5 bases). V lost 0 bases, J lost 7 bases, and 18 bases lay in between. Looked up from germline, CDR1 is MNHEY and CDR2 is SVGAGI. CDR3 size: 16 residues. CDR3 sequence reads: CASSYSYSPTGGGYTF. The CDR3 nucleotides read TGTGCCAGCAGTTACTCGTACAGCCCCACCGGGGGTGGCTACACCTTC.

The CDR3 loop is CASSLMAGVVGEQYF. CDR3 bases: TGCGCCAGCAGCTTAATGGCAGGGGTGGTCGGGGAGCAGTACTTC. The chain has TRBV5-1 and TRBJ2-7; D might be TRBD1 (6 bases). V dropped 2 bases and J dropped 7 bases, with 19 bases sitting between them. CDR1 SGHRS and CDR2 YFSETQ come from the germline V gene. CDR3 size: 15 residues.

The chain combines TRBV7-9 with TRBJ2-5; D perhaps matches TRBD2 (5 bases). With 3 bases removed from V and 2 bases from J, the gap between germline ends came to 10 bases. The CDR3 sequence is 14 residues long. Germline V CDR1 and CDR2: SEHNR, FQNEAQ (reference sequence). The CDR3: CASSFYEGQETQYF. In nucleotides, the CDR3 is TGTGCCAGCAGCTTCTACGAGGGACAAGAGACCCAGTACTTC.

J is TRBJ2-7 and V is TRBV5-5, with D possibly matching TRBD2 (6 bases). This CDR3 contains 14 residues. Trimming took off 0 bases at V and 1 base at J, with 8 bases between the two ends. Germline-derived CDR1 and CDR2 are SGHKS and YYEKEE (reference sequence). CDR3 loop: CASSLVAGSYEQYF. Written as DNA, the CDR3 is TGTGCCAGCAGCTTGGTTGCGGGGTCCTACGAGCAGTACTTC.

This sequence joins TRBV30 and TRBJ2-1, with D unclear. CDR3 length: 12 residues. CDR1 and CDR2 from the germline V gene are GTSNPN and SVGIG (reference sequence). V lost 1 base to trimming and J lost 8 bases, with 9 bases between them. This CDR3 reads CAWSANTHEQFF. DNA of the CDR3: TGTGCCTGGAGTGCCAACACCCATGAGCAGTTCTTC.

The chain links TRBV27 to TRBJ1-2; 7 positions match TRBD1. Looked up from germline, CDR1 is MNHEY and CDR2 is SMNVEV (reference sequence). V was pared by 4 bases and J by 5 bases, with 4 bases of the junction left unmatched. The CDR3 totals 13 residues. As DNA, the CDR3 is TGTGCCAGCAGTTCGGGACAGAAATATGGCTACACCTTC. Encoded protein: CASSSGQKYGYTF.

The V gene is TRBV19, the J gene TRBJ2-3; D is possibly TRBD2 (5 bases). V was clipped by 4 bases and J by 6 bases, with 14 bases between them. The CDR3 is made up of 14 amino acids. Germline V gene lookup returns CDR1 LNHDA and CDR2 SQIVND (reference sequence). In DNA form, the CDR3 reads TGTGCCAGTAGTACCCGGACTGCCATGGATACGCAGTATTTT. It translates to CASSTRTAMDTQYF.

The chain couples TRBV6-5 to TRBJ1-1; 7 bases are a match to TRBD1. The CDR3 has 15 residues. Germline assignment: CDR1 MNHEY and CDR2 SVGAGI. V lost 2 bases and J lost 3; bases outside the gene matches: 6. CDR3 nucleotides: TGTGCCAGCAGTTACGTGGGACAGTATGACACTGAAGCTTTCTTT. It yields the protein CASSYVGQYDTEAFF.

This clone was recorded a few times. The chain recombines TRBV29-1 with TRBJ2-7; 7 nucleotides match TRBD1. V trimming: 7 bases; J trimming: 5 bases; junction bases outside the gene matches: 11. The germline CDR1 and CDR2 sequences are SQVTM and ANQGSEA. This CDR3 has 13 residues. Here the CDR3 reads CSALTGRGDEQYF. The CDR3 bases are TGCAGCGCTCTGACAGGGCGTGGAGACGAGCAGTACTTC.

The chain combines TRBV7-9 with TRBJ2-5, with no clear D. Per germline, CDR1 SEHNR and CDR2 FQNEAQ (reference sequence). The CDR3 is made up of 13 amino acids. Trimming stripped 8 bases from V and 5 bases from J, with 15 bases between. The CDR3 region is CASGPGHGETQYF. The CDR3 DNA reads TGTGCCAGCGGTCCAGGTCATGGGGAGACCCAGTACTTC.

This CDR3 reads CASSFGQSYTF. The DNA of the CDR3 is TGTGCCAGCAGTTTCGGACAGAGCTACACCTTC. This rearrangement joins TRBV6-1 to TRBJ1-2; D is possibly TRBD1 (6 bases). CDR3 length equals 11 residues. Deletions cut 5 bases from V and 9 bases from J, with 10 bases between. The germline V gene encodes CDR1 MNHNS and CDR2 SASEGT.